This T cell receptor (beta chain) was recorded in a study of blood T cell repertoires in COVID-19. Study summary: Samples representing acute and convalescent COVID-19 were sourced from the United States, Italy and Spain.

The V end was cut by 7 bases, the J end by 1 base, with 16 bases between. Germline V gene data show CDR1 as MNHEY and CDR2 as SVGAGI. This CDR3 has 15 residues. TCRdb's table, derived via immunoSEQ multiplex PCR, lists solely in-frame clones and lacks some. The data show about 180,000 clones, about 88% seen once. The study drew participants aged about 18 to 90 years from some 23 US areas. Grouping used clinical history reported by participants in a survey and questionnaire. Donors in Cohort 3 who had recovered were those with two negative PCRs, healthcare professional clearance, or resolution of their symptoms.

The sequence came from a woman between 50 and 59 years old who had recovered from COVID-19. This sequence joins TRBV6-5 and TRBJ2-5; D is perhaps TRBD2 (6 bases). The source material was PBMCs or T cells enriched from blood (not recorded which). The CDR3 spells CASKEGFTRQETQYF. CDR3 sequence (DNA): TGTGCCAGCAAGGAGGGCTTCACCCGCCAAGAGACCCAGTACTTC.